These 28 T cell receptor beta chains were sequenced from one sample in a study of cytomegalovirus exposure and HLA in healthy donors. The PCR had 60 Vbeta and 13 Jbeta primers. Sequencing used immunoSEQ multiplex PCR; TCRdb keeps in-frame clones, though not all of them. The repertoire holds 200,000 to 250,000 clones, with more than 75% as singletons. Sequenced input: PBMCs. Source of these receptors: a male donor in good health and CMV-seronegative.

This chain joins TRBV6-5 and TRBJ2-1; 12 nucleotides match TRBD2. This CDR3 has 15 amino acids. Looked up from germline, CDR1 is MNHEY and CDR2 is SVGAGI. The ends lost 5 bases at V and 3 bases at J; junction bases unmatched: 2. This CDR3 reads CASSALAGGYNEQFF. DNA for the CDR3: TGTGCCAGCAGTGCACTAGCGGGAGGCTACAATGAGCAGTTCTTC.

The chain employs TRBV7-3 and TRBJ2-1; 9 positions match TRBD2. Germline V gene lookup returns CDR1 SGHTA and CDR2 FQGTGA. The CDR3 is 14 amino acids. Unmatched junction bases numbered 8, after V lost 8 bases and J lost 6 bases. The CDR3 bases are TGTGCCAGCGGCCCGGGACTAGCCTCCAATGAGCAGTTCTTC. It codes for CASGPGLASNEQFF.

This chain links TRBV18 with TRBJ1-1; unclear D gene. The CDR3 is 12 amino acids. V lost 6 bases and J lost 6, with 11 bases in between. Germline values: CDR1 KGHSH, CDR2 LQKENI. The CDR3 coding sequence is TGTGCCAGCTCCCCGGGGATCTCTGAAGCTTTCTTT. Translation: CASSPGISEAFF.

A remark on this clone: Relative to the germline gene, one junction end is altered; a read error may explain this. The gene calls are TRBV7-9 and TRBJ1-1, with 7 positions matching TRBD1. Germline CDR1 is SEHNR and CDR2 is FQNEAQ (reference sequence). The CDR3 runs to 12 residues. CDR3: CSSSRQGTEAFF. DNA for the CDR3: TGTTCCAGCAGCCGACAGGGCACTGAAGCTTTCTTT.

This chain links TRBV29-1 with TRBJ2-7; TRBD1 might be the D (5 bases). Looked up from germline, CDR1 is SQVTM and CDR2 is ANQGSEA. The CDR3 has 14 amino acids. V was cut by 8 bases and J by 3 bases, with 20 bases left in between. The CDR3 protein is CSSSTVASSYEQYF. DNA for the CDR3: TGCAGCTCTTCGACAGTTGCCTCGAGCTACGAGCAGTACTTC.

The rearrangement uses TRBV19 and TRBJ1-6; the D is unclear. The CDR3 extends over 13 amino acids. Germline values: CDR1 LNHDA, CDR2 SQIVND (reference sequence). V was shortened by 6 bases and J by 10 bases, with 13 bases between the two germline ends. Here the CDR3 reads CASSRGWLSPLHF. The CDR3 DNA is TGTGCCAGTAGCCGCGGATGGTTATCACCCCTCCACTTT.

The chain recombines TRBV6-5 with TRBJ2-3; possible D gene TRBD2, 5 bases. The germline CDR1 and CDR2 sequences are MNHEY and SVGAGI. V was trimmed by 3 bases and J by 5 bases, leaving 12 bases between them. There are 14 residues in the CDR3. CDR3: CASSYKGAGDTQYF. The DNA of the CDR3 is TGTGCCAGCAGTTATAAGGGAGCAGGAGATACGCAGTATTTT.

The chain joins TRBV7-8 to TRBJ2-7; 11 bases match TRBD2. CDR3 length: 14 residues. With 5 bases clipped from V and 3 bases from J, the junction kept 3 bases outside the gene matches. Germline V lookup: CDR1 SGHVS, CDR2 FQNEAQ. In DNA, the CDR3 is TGTGCCAGCAGCCCCCTAGCGGGAGGCTACGAGCAGTACTTC. Translating gives CASSPLAGGYEQYF.

The V and J genes are TRBV6-1 and TRBJ2-5; D may be TRBD2 (5 bases). The J call may not be correct, given that the DNA end is closer to TRBJ2-7. This CDR3 is built from 15 residues. CDR1 and CDR2 (germline): MNHNS, SASEGT. CDR3 protein: CASSEDAGGYYEQYF. The DNA of the CDR3 is TGTGCCAGCAGTGAGGATGCCGGAGGTTACTACGAGCAGTACTTC.

The chain carries TRBV27 and TRBJ2-1; 9 bases map to TRBD1. The CDR3 runs 18 residues. V lost 8 bases to trimming and J lost 4 bases; unmatched junction nucleotides: 18. Germline CDR1 is MNHEY and CDR2 is SMNVEV (reference sequence). The CDR3 reads CASGLRSDRQGGYNEQFF. The CDR3 DNA reads as TGTGCCAGCGGGTTACGGTCCGACAGACAGGGGGGATACAATGAGCAGTTCTTC.

This sequence joins TRBV5-1 and TRBJ2-3; TRBD2 might be the D (5 bases). V lost 5 bases to trimming and J lost 3 bases, with 19 bases between them. The CDR3 is made up of 16 amino acids. Looked up from germline, CDR1 is SGHRS and CDR2 is YFSETQ. DNA of the CDR3: TGCGCCAGCAGTCCCAGCGGCACAACTATAACAGATACGCAGTATTTT. This translates into CASSPSGTTITDTQYF.

The chain carries TRBV2 and TRBJ2-1; 7 bases map to TRBD1. J gave up 0 bases and V 6 bases, and 2 bases lay outside the gene matches. The CDR3 contains 14 residues. Per the germline V gene, CDR1 is SNHLY and CDR2 is FYNNEI. This CDR3 is CASRTGSSYNEQFF. The DNA for the CDR3 is TGTGCCAGCAGGACAGGGAGCTCCTACAATGAGCAGTTCTTC.

This sequence joins TRBV2 and TRBJ2-5; 14 bases line up with TRBD2. J lost 4 bases, V lost 8 bases, and 6 bases had no gene match. The CDR3 loop spans 15 amino acids. Germline CDR1 is SNHLY and CDR2 is FYNNEI. CDR3 in amino acids: CASGGLAGGGETQYF. CDR3 coding DNA: TGTGCCAGCGGAGGACTAGCGGGAGGAGGAGAGACCCAGTACTTC.

In the case of this clone: Germline is not matched at one junction end, which may reflect a read error. The same CDR3 can be traced to other DNA sequences in this sample. The chain uses TRBV5-1 and TRBJ2-7, with D maybe TRBD2 (6 bases). The V gene's germline CDR1 is SGHRS and CDR2 YFSETQ. The CDR3 runs to 14 residues. This CDR3 is CASSLEGGIGEQYF. As DNA, the CDR3 is TGCGCTAGCAGCTTGGAAGGCGGGATAGGAGAGCAGTACTTC.

In its sample, this clone was seen once. The chain uses TRBV4-1 and TRBJ1-1, with D possibly being TRBD1 (6 bases). Trimming left V 6 bases short and J 5 bases short, with 22 bases between. The CDR3 contains 16 residues. CDR1 MGHRA and CDR2 YSYEKL come from the germline V gene. CDR3 region: CASSRSSAGAVTEAFF. The CDR3, as DNA: TGCGCCAGCAGTCGGAGTAGCGCAGGGGCGGTGACTGAAGCTTTCTTT.

The V call is TRBV20-1, the J call TRBJ1-1; D is ambiguous. The CDR3 is 11 amino acids. V was clipped by 0 bases and J by 8 bases, with 7 bases between them. Germline V lookup: CDR1 DFQATT, CDR2 SNEGSKA (reference sequence). In nucleotides, the CDR3 is TGCAGTGCTAGAGATCTCCGGGAAGCTTTCTTT. Translating gives CSARDLREAFF.

The rearrangement links TRBV19 to TRBJ2-1; TRBD1 might be the D (6 bases). Looked up from germline, CDR1 is LNHDA and CDR2 is SQIVND (reference sequence). The CDR3 has 14 residues. V lost 8 bases and J lost 0, with 11 bases in between. This CDR3 reads CASATGSSYNEQFF. The CDR3 DNA follows: TGTGCCAGTGCTACAGGGAGCTCCTACAATGAGCAGTTCTTC.

A single count supports this clone. CDR3 sequence reads: CASSYPGTGVPEQYF. The CDR3 bases are TGTGCCAGCAGCTACCCGGGGACAGGAGTCCCCGAGCAGTACTTC. The J gene is TRBJ2-7, the V gene TRBV5-4; 8 bases are a match to TRBD1. The CDR3 consists of 15 residues. Germline loops: CDR1 SGHNT, CDR2 YYREEE (reference sequence). Trimming took 3 bases from V and 6 from J; bases not matched to a gene: 11.

The gene calls are TRBV5-6 and TRBJ2-5; 9 bases map to TRBD2. The CDR3 consists of 16 residues. Germline V gene sequence: CDR1 SGHDT, CDR2 YYEEEE. The junction had 7 bases not matched to a gene; V was cut back by 0 bases and J by 4 bases. The CDR3 here is CASSLGLAGGSETQYF. In DNA form, the CDR3 reads TGTGCCAGCAGCTTGGGGTTGGCGGGAGGGTCAGAGACCCAGTACTTC.

V gene TRBV27 combines with J gene TRBJ2-7; 10 nucleotides agree with TRBD2. The CDR3 has 16 amino acids. Trimming cost V 1 base and J 7 bases; bases outside gene matches: 10. Looked up from germline, CDR1 is MNHEY and CDR2 is SMNVEV (reference sequence). The CDR3: CASSLFEREGLKEQYF. CDR3 in DNA: TGTGCCAGCAGTTTATTTGAGCGGGAGGGCCTTAAGGAGCAGTACTTC.

This clone was picked up many times. The chain carries TRBV2 and TRBJ1-4; 8 bases line up with TRBD1. Germline CDR1 is SNHLY and CDR2 is FYNNEI. Trimming took 6 bases from V and 5 from J; bases not matched to a gene: 5. The CDR3 covers 14 residues. This CDR3 is CASRKQGVNEKLFF. In nucleotides, the CDR3 is TGTGCCAGCAGGAAACAGGGGGTAAATGAAAAACTGTTTTTT.

The rearrangement links TRBV6-1 to TRBJ1-2, with 8 bases lining up with TRBD1. There are 13 residues in the CDR3. The trim removed 1 base at V and 6 bases at J, leaving 1 base unmatched. Germline assignment: CDR1 MNHNS and CDR2 SASEGT. As DNA, the CDR3 is TGTGCCAGCAGTGAAGAGACAGGGGATGGCTACACCTTC. Amino acid sequence: CASSEETGDGYTF.

The table lists this clone with a few counts. The J gene is TRBJ2-7, the V gene TRBV10-1; 7 bases agree with TRBD1. Germline values: CDR1 WNHNN, CDR2 SYGVQD (reference sequence). This CDR3 region has 14 residues. Unmatched junction bases numbered 9, after V lost 6 bases and J lost 4 bases. CDR3 DNA: TGCGCCAGCAGGGGACAGTTCGCCATGTACGAGCAGTACTTC. As protein: CASRGQFAMYEQYF.

This sequence joins TRBV6-4 and TRBJ2-1; 10 bases map to TRBD2. The germline V gene has CDR1 MRHNA and CDR2 SNTAGT. Trimming took 6 bases from V and 9 from J; bases not matched to a gene: 8. The CDR3 totals 14 residues. This CDR3 is CASSELAGTREQFF. CDR3 coding DNA: TGTGCCAGCAGCGAACTAGCGGGAACCCGTGAGCAGTTCTTC.

The chain recombines TRBV2 with TRBJ2-1; a possible D gene is TRBD2 (6 bases). The germline V gene encodes CDR1 SNHLY and CDR2 FYNNEI. The V gene lost 1 base and the J gene lost 4 bases, with 11 bases spanning the gap. The CDR3 sequence is 15 residues long. In nucleotides, the CDR3 is TGTGCCAGCAGTGAAGGCGGCGGGGAGTACAATGAGCAGTTCTTC. It codes for CASSEGGGEYNEQFF.

This chain uses TRBV27 with TRBJ2-1, with D tentatively TRBD2 (6 bases). Trimming took off 5 bases at V and 10 bases at J, with 18 bases between the two ends. The CDR3 has 14 residues. The germline V gene encodes CDR1 MNHEY and CDR2 SMNVEV (reference sequence). The CDR3 sequence is CASSRDGSWSEQFF. The CDR3 DNA sequence: TGTGCCAGCAGTCGCGACGGGAGCTGGAGCGAGCAGTTCTTC.

The chain employs TRBV28 and TRBJ2-5; tentatively, D is TRBD1 (5 bases). The CDR3 contains 14 residues. Germline CDR1 reads MDHEN; CDR2 reads SYDVKM. V dropped 10 bases and J dropped 5 bases, with 20 bases sitting between them. The CDR3 here is CATLSGPRVETQYF. The CDR3 nucleotides are TGTGCCACCTTAAGTGGCCCCAGGGTGGAGACCCAGTACTTC.

This chain uses TRBV18 with TRBJ2-2; a possible D gene is TRBD2 (5 bases). Trimming removed 6 bases at V and 1 base at J, with 18 bases between. Germline V gene lookup returns CDR1 KGHSH and CDR2 LQKENI. The CDR3 contains 17 residues. CDR3 residues: CASSRLPGTGNTGELFF. The CDR3 DNA follows: TGTGCCAGCTCCAGACTTCCGGGAACCGGGAACACCGGGGAGCTGTTTTTT.